These 3 T cell receptor beta chains came from one sample sequenced in a study of T cell repertoires in cytomegalovirus infection. A single record per CDR3 protein comes from TCRdb applying MiXCR to the reads. The table shows more than 200,000 distinct CDR3 sequences, with approximately 10% occurring only once. Sequenced: PBMCs. The receptors originated from a human donor in good health (CMV status not recorded). Some clones in this sample may be carry-over from other donors' samples.

Ten or more counts support this clonotype. The rearrangement joins TRBV7-9 to TRBJ1-1; D might be TRBD1 (5 bases). CDR3 length: 13 residues. CDR1 is SEHNR, CDR2 FQNEAQ, per germline (reference sequence). The V gene lost 7 bases and the J gene lost 2 bases, with 11 bases spanning the gap. The CDR3 DNA reads TGTGCCAGCACCCCACAGGAAAACACTGAAGCTTTCTTT. Amino acid sequence: CASTPQENTEAFF.

There are many counts of this clonotype. This sequence joins TRBV20-1 and TRBJ2-1, with 16 bases matching TRBD2. The CDR3 covers 15 residues. V trimming: 6 bases; J trimming: 6 bases; junction bases outside the gene matches: 5. Germline V lookup: CDR1 DFQATT, CDR2 SNEGSKA (reference sequence). The CDR3 region has the DNA TGCAGTGCGCCCGGGACTAGCGGGAGGGTCAATGAGCAGTTCTTC. It yields the protein CSAPGTSGRVNEQFF.

The chain joins TRBV13 to TRBJ1-2; unclear D gene. Germline values: CDR1 PRHDT, CDR2 FYEKMQ (reference sequence). Trimming cost V 2 bases and J 3 bases, with 16 bases left between them. The CDR3 has 16 residues. The chain's CDR3 is CASSLRADSYYYGYTF. The CDR3 region has the DNA TGTGCCAGCAGCTTACGTGCGGATTCCTACTACTATGGCTACACCTTC.